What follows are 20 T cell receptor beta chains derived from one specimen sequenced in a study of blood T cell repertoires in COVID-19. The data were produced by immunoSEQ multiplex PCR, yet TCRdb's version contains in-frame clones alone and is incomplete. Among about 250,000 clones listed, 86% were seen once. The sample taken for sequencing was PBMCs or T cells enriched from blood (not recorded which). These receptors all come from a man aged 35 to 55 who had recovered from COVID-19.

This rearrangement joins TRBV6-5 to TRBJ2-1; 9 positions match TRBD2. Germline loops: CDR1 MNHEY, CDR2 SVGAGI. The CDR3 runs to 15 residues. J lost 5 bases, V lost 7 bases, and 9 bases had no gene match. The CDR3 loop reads CASNRGAGGNNEQFF. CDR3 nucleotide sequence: TGTGCCAGCAACCGGGGAGCGGGAGGAAACAATGAGCAGTTCTTC.

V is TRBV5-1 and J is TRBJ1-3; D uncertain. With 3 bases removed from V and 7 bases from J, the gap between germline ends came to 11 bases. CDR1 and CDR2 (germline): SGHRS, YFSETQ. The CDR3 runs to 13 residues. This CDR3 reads CASSSGGGNTIYF. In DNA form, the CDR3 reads TGCGCCAGCAGCTCGGGAGGCGGGAACACCATATATTTT. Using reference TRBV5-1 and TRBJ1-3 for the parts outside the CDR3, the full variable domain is KAGVTQTPRYLIKTRGQQVTLSCSPISGHRSVSWYQQTPGQGLQFLFEYFSETQRNKGNFPGRFSGRQFSNSRSEMNVSTLELGDSALYLCASSSGGGNTIYFGEGSWLTVV.

This chain's CDR3 is CASRDPGTGTYGYTF. In nucleotides, the CDR3 is TGTGCCAGCAGGGACCCCGGGACAGGGACCTATGGCTACACCTTC. The chain recombines TRBV2 with TRBJ1-2; 9 bases map to TRBD1. The CDR3 runs 15 residues. Trimming took 6 bases from V and 4 from J; bases not matched to a gene: 9. Germline V gene sequence: CDR1 SNHLY, CDR2 FYNNEI.

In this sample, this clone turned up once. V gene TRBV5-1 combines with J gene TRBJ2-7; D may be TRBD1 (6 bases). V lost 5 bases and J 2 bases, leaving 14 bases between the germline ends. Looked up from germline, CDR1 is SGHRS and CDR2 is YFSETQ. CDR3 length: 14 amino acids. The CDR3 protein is CASSFAGTTYEQYF. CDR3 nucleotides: TGCGCCAGCAGTTTCGCCGGGACAACCTACGAGCAGTACTTC.

The CDR3 protein is CSVDLGARTEAFF. DNA for the CDR3: TGCAGCGTTGACCTAGGGGCGCGGACTGAAGCTTTCTTT. This chain links TRBV29-1 with TRBJ1-1; tentatively, D is TRBD1 (5 bases). Trimming took off 3 bases at V and 5 bases at J, with 13 bases between the two ends. The CDR3 length is 13 residues. Germline CDR1 reads SQVTM; CDR2 reads ANQGSEA.

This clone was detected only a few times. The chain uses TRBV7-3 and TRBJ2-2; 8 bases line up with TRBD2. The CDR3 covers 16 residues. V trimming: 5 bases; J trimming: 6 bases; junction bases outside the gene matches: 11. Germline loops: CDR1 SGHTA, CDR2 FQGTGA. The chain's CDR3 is CASSHGAGGAAGELFF. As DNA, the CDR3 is TGTGCCAGCAGCCACGGCGCGGGGGGCGCGGCCGGGGAGCTGTTTTTT.

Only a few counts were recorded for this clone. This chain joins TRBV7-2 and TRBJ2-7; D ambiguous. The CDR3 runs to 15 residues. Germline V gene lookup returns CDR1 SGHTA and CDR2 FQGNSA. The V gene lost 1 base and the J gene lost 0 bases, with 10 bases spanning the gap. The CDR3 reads CASSLVLLSSYEQYF. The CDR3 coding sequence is TGTGCCAGCAGCTTAGTACTATTAAGCTCCTACGAGCAGTACTTC.

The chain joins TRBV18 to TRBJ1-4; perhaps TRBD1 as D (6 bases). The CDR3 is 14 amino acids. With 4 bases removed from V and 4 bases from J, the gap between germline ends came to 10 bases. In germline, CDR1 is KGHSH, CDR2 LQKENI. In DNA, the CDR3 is TGTGCCAGCTCACGAGGACAGCTTAATGAAAAACTGTTTTTT. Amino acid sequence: CASSRGQLNEKLFF.

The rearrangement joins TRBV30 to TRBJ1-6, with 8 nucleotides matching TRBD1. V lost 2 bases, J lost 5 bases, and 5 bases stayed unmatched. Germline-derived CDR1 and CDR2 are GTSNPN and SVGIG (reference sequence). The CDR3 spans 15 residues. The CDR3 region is CAWSFNRGNNSPLHF. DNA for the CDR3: TGTGCCTGGAGTTTCAACAGGGGGAATAATTCACCCCTCCACTTT.

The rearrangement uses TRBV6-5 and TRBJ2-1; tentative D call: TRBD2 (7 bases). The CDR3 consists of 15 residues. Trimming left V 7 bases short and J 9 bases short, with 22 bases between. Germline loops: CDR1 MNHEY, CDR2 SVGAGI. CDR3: CASTRGASGGTEQFF. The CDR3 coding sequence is TGTGCCAGCACAAGGGGGGCTAGCGGAGGCACTGAGCAGTTCTTC.

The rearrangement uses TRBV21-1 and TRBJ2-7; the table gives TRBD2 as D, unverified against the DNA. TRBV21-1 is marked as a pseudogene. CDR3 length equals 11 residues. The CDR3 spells CASPEWYEQYF. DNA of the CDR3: TGTGCCAGCCCCGAGTGGTACGAGCAGTACTTC.

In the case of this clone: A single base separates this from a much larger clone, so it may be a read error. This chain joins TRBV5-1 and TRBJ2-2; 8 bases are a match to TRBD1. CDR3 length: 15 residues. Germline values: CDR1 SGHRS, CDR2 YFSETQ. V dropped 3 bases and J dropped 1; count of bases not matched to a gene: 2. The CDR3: CASSSGTGNTGELFF. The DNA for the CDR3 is TGCGCCAGCAGCTCCGGGACAGGGAACACCGGGGAGCTGTTTTTT.

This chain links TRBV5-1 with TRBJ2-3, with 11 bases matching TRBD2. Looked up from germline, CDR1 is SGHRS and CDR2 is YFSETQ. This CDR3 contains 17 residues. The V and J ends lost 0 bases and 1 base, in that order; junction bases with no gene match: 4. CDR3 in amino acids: CASSLGIAGGRTDTQYF. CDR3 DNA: TGCGCCAGCAGCTTGGGAATAGCGGGGGGGCGCACAGATACGCAGTATTTT. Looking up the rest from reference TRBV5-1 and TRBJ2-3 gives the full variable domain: KAGVTQTPRYLIKTRGQQVTLSCSPISGHRSVSWYQQTPGQGLQFLFEYFSETQRNKGNFPGRFSGRQFSNSRSEMNVSTLELGDSALYLCASSLGIAGGRTDTQYFGPGTRLTVL.

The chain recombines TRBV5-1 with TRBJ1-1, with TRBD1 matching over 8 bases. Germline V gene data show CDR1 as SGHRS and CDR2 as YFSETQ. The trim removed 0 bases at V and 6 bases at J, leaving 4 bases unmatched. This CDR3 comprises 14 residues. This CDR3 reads CASSLGQGASEAFF. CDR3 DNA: TGCGCCAGCAGCTTGGGGCAGGGGGCCTCTGAAGCTTTCTTT.

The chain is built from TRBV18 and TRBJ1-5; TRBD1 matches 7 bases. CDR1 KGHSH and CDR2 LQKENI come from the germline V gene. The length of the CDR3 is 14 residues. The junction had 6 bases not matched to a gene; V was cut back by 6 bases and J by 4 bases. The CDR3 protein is CASSVTDRNQPQHF. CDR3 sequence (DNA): TGTGCCAGCTCCGTCACGGACAGGAATCAGCCCCAGCATTTT.

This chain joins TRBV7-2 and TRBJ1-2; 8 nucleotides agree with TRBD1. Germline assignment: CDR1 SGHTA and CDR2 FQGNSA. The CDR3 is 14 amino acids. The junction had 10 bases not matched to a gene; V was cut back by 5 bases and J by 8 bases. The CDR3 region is CASSPYQGARGYTF. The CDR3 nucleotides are TGTGCCAGCAGCCCATATCAGGGGGCGCGGGGCTACACCTTC.

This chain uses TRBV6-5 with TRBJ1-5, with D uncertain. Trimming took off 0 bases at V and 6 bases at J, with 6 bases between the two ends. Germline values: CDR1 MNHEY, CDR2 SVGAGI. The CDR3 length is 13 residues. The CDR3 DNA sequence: TGTGCCAGCAGTTACTCGAGTGTTCAGCCCCAGCATTTT. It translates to CASSYSSVQPQHF.

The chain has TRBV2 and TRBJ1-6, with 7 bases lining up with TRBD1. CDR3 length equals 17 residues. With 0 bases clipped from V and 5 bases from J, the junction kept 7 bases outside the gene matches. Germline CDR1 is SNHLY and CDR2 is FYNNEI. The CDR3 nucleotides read TGTGCCAGCAGTGAAGCTCGGGACAGCTTCGATAATTCACCCCTCCACTTT. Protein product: CASSEARDSFDNSPLHF.

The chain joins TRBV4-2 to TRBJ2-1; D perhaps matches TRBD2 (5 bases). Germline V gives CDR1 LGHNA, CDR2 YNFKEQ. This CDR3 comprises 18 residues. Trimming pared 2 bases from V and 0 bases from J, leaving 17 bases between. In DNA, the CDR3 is TGTGCCAGCAGCCAACAACAACATAGCGCGAGCTCCTACAATGAGCAGTTCTTC. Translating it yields CASSQQQHSASSYNEQFF.

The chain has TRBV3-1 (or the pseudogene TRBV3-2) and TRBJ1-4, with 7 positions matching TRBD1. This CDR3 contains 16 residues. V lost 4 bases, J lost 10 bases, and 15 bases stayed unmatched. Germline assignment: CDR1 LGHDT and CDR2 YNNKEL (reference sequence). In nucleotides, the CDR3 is TGTGCCAGCAGCCCTACTGCGCAGGGGGAGTACGTAAAACTGTTTTTT. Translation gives CASSPTAQGEYVKLFF.